The source of this T cell receptor (beta chain) is a study of blood T cell repertoires in COVID-19. At the level of the study: Acute and convalescent COVID-19 samples came from the United States, Italy and Spain.

Methods used by the authors: Estimation of nucleated cell counts relied on the amplification of reference gene primers. Only in-frame clones appear in the TCRdb table, and some are missing; sequencing was by immunoSEQ multiplex PCR. The V and J calls and clone size come from that table; D and trimming were worked out from the DNA. The repertoire consists of roughly 380,000 clones, with 89% occurring once and the leading ten covering around 1.5%. Looked up from germline, CDR1 is SGHRS and CDR2 is YFSETQ. The CDR3 has 14 residues. With 0 bases removed from V and 4 bases from J, the gap between germline ends came to 10 bases.

The source is a woman aged 40 to 50 with COVID-19, enrolled during active disease. The genes are TRBV5-1 and TRBJ2-5, with a weak D call TRBD2 (6 bases). Sequencing was done on a sample of peripheral blood. The DNA of the CDR3 is TGCGCCAGCAGCTTGGGGGCGGGGAGAGAGACCCAGTACTTC. Translating gives CASSLGAGRETQYF.